The table lists the clone carrying this TCR beta chain with a count of one. This sample is part of a study of blood T cell repertoires in COVID-19. Trimming removed 5 bases from V and 2 bases from J; junction bases left unmatched: 5. The CDR3 has 15 residues. Germline CDR1 reads MNHNY; CDR2 reads SVGAGI (reference sequence). In the authors' workflow: Reference gene primer amplification gave nucleated cell count estimates. Only in-frame clones appear in the TCRdb table, and some are missing; sequencing was by immunoSEQ multiplex PCR. V, J and clone size were drawn from that table, and D and trimming were deduced from the DNA. The profile covers roughly 140,000 clones, with about 84% appearing a single time and approximately 13% taken by the ten largest.

The chain carries TRBV6-6 and TRBJ2-7; 11 bases align to TRBD2. The source of this sequence is a man between 60 and 75 years old with active or convalescent COVID-19. The sample comprised peripheral blood. CDR3 in amino acids: CASSPASGRTYEQYF. The CDR3 region has the DNA TGTGCCAGCAGTCCCGCTAGCGGGAGGACCTACGAGCAGTACTTC.